This TCR beta chain was identified during a study of response to subunit inactivated influenza vaccine. General observations from the study: There was a suggestion from the authors that each seasonal influenza vaccination recruits few new T cells.

With 3 bases clipped from V and 5 bases from J, the junction kept 10 bases outside the gene matches. This CDR3 region has 18 residues. TCRdb analysed the RT-PCR reads with MiXCR anew, one entry per CDR3 protein. The table records 150,000 to 200,000 distinct CDR3 sequences, around 11% of them present only once. On this clonotype: What it binds is not known.

This clonotype originated in a man aged 50 to 75 who received an inactivated influenza vaccine. This sample comprised CD8+ T cells sorted from PBMCs, obtained around 25 months after vaccination. The rearrangement uses TRBV12-3 or TRBV12-4 and TRBJ2-1; 13 nucleotides line up with TRBD2. The CDR3: CASSLLLAGGPGHNEQFF. CDR3 DNA: TGTGCCAGCAGTTTGCTACTAGCGGGGGGGCCTGGCCACAATGAGCAGTTCTTC.